This TCR beta chain is drawn from a study of identical twins. This clonotype was counted ten times or more. Each CDR3 protein is one row after TCRdb ran MiXCR on the 5' RACE reads. The sample has around 530,000 distinct CDR3 sequences; around 15% are singletons. Only healthy Caucasians were enrolled as donors. Per germline, CDR1 SGHRS and CDR2 YFSETQ. The CDR3 covers 14 residues. Trimming at V came to 4 bases and at J to 2 bases, leaving 4 bases not matched to a gene. These same data were also listed under a study on yellow fever vaccine responses in identical twins.

Sample: CD4+ T cells sorted from blood. This receptor was taken from a woman under 30 in good health. This sequence joins TRBV5-1 and TRBJ2-3; the match to TRBD2 covers 7 bases. CDR3 amino acids: CASSPGLVTDTQYF. The CDR3 DNA follows: TGCGCCAGCAGCCCCGGACTAGTCACAGATACGCAGTATTTT.